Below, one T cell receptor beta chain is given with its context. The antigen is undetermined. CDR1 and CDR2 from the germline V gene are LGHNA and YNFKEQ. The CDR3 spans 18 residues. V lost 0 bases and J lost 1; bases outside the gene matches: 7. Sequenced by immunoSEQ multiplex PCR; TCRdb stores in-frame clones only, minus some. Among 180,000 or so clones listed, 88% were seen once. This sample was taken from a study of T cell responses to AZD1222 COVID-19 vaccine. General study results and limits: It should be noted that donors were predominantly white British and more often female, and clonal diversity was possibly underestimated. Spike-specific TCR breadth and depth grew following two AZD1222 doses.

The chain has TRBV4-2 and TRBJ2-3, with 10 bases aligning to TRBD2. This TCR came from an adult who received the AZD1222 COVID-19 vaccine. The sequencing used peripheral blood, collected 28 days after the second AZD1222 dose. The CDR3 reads CASSQDGAGTSGTDTQYF. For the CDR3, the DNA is TGTGCCAGCAGCCAAGATGGAGCCGGGACTAGCGGCACAGATACGCAGTATTTT.